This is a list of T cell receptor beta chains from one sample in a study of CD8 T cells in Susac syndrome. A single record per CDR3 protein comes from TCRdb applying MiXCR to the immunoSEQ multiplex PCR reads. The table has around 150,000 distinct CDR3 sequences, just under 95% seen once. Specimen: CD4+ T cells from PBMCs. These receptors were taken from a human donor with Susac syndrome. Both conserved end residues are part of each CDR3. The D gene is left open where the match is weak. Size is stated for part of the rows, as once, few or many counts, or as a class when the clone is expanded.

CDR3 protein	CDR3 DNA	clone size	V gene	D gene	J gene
CASSPSASSTGELFF	TGTGCCAGCTCACCAAGTGCCTCATCCACCGGGGAGCTGTTTTTT	once	TRBV18	-	TRBJ2-2
CASSISTGTGNIQYF	TGTGCCAGTAGTATATCGACAGGGACGGGGAACATTCAGTACTTC	-	TRBV19	TRBD1	TRBJ2-4
CATSRGGLEEQYF	TGTGCCACCAGCCGTGGAGGGTTAGAAGAGCAGTACTTC	once	TRBV15	-	TRBJ2-7
CAWRGRGGSTEAFF	TGTGCCTGGAGAGGCCGCGGGGGAAGCACTGAAGCTTTCTTT	-	TRBV30	-	TRBJ1-1
CASSLAIPGYGYTF	TGTGCCAGCAGCTTAGCAATCCCAGGCTATGGCTACACCTTC	-	TRBV7-2	-	TRBJ1-2
CASSSGGGYEQYF	TGTGCCAGTAGTAGCGGGGGTGGCTACGAGCAGTACTTC	-	TRBV19	TRBD2	TRBJ2-7
CSAQTRKYSTDTQYF	TGCAGTGCTCAAACACGGAAATATAGCACAGATACGCAGTATTTT	-	TRBV20-1	-	TRBJ2-3
CASSPPKGRSGAFF	TGTGCCAGCTCACCACCTAAGGGACGGAGTGGAGCTTTCTTT	-	TRBV18	-	TRBJ1-1
CARPQILSGNTIYF	TGTGCCAGGCCACAGATACTCTCTGGAAACACCATATATTTT	-	TRBV28	-	TRBJ1-3
CASSQGLAGGPLSYEQYF	TGTGCCAGCAGCCAAGGACTAGCGGGGGGCCCCCTCTCCTACGAGCAGTACTTC	-	TRBV13	TRBD2	TRBJ2-7
CASRPRANTDTQYF	TGTGCCAGCAGACCCCGGGCTAACACAGATACGCAGTATTTT	-	TRBV2	-	TRBJ2-3
CASSLEGNNQPQHF	TGCGCCAGCAGCTTGGAGGGTAACAATCAGCCCCAGCATTTT	-	TRBV5-1	-	TRBJ1-5
CASSQSGLGYNEQFF	TGTGCCAGCAGCCAGTCGGGGCTTGGGTACAATGAGCAGTTCTTC	-	TRBV7-3	-	TRBJ2-1
CASSLPFHEQYF	TGTGCCAGCAGTCTGCCGTTCCACGAGCAGTACTTC	once	TRBV12-3/TRBV12-4	-	TRBJ2-7
CAGSGTDTQYF	TGTGCCGGCTCGGGCACAGATACGCAGTATTTT	-	TRBV7-9	-	TRBJ2-3
CASGGHPRNIQYF	TGTGCCAGCGGCGGACACCCAAGGAACATTCAGTACTTC	once	TRBV14	-	TRBJ2-4
CASSPSPGATYEQYF	TGTGCCAGCAGCCCCTCTCCAGGGGCTACCTACGAGCAGTACTTC	-	TRBV9	-	TRBJ2-7
CSARRGANTEAFF	TGCAGTGCTAGGAGGGGGGCCAACACTGAAGCTTTCTTT	-	TRBV20-1	-	TRBJ1-1
CASSQGQRNTIYF	TGTGCCAGCAGCCAAGGGCAGCGAAACACCATATATTTT	-	TRBV3-1	-	TRBJ1-3
CSVEGRRGVTDTQYF	TGCAGCGTTGAGGGTCGGCGGGGGGTCACAGATACGCAGTATTTT	-	TRBV29-1	TRBD2	TRBJ2-3
CSVETGTSPNEQFF	TGCAGCGTGGAAACCGGGACTAGCCCCAATGAGCAGTTCTTC	-	TRBV29-1	TRBD2	TRBJ2-1
CASSRDTNYGYTF	TGTGCCAGTAGCCGAGATACAAACTATGGCTACACCTTC	-	TRBV19	-	TRBJ1-2
CASSVGQQGGEQYF	TGTGCCAGCAGCGTAGGTCAGCAGGGCGGCGAGCAGTACTTC	-	TRBV9	-	TRBJ2-7
CASSQVAYEQYF	TGTGCCAGCAGCCAGGTAGCCTACGAGCAGTACTTC	few	TRBV3-1	-	TRBJ2-7
CASSRGSQETQYF	TGTGCCAGCAGCCGAGGGAGCCAAGAGACCCAGTACTTC	-	TRBV5-4	-	TRBJ2-5
CASTPPGTANSPLHF	TGTGCCAGCACCCCGCCGGGGACGGCGAATTCACCCCTCCACTTT	-	TRBV7-9	-	TRBJ1-6
CASSFSVSNEQFF	TGTGCCAGCAGCTTTTCAGTCTCCAATGAGCAGTTCTTC	once	TRBV7-3	-	TRBJ2-1
CSGSRRLSEKLFF	TGCAGCGGGAGCAGGAGGCTGTCTGAAAAACTGTTTTTT	-	TRBV29-1	-	TRBJ1-4
CAWSVAGVYGYTF	TGTGCCTGGAGTGTAGCCGGGGTCTATGGCTACACCTTC	-	TRBV30	-	TRBJ1-2
CASSPSWETQKPYGTQYF	TGTGCCAGCTCACCGAGCTGGGAAACCCAGAAGCCCTATGGGACCCAGTACTTC	once	TRBV18	-	TRBJ2-5
CASRQGESSPLHF	TGCGCCAGCAGGCAGGGGGAAAGCTCACCCCTCCACTTT	-	TRBV5-1	TRBD1	TRBJ1-6
CSALADPSSYNEQFF	TGCAGTGCTTTAGCGGACCCAAGCTCCTACAATGAGCAGTTCTTC	-	TRBV20-1	-	TRBJ2-1
CSGGEWEGEQYF	TGCAGTGGAGGAGAATGGGAGGGCGAGCAGTACTTC	-	TRBV20-1	TRBD2	TRBJ2-7
CASGRQRLNTEAFF	TGTGCCAGCGGACGACAGCGGCTGAACACTGAAGCTTTCTTT	-	TRBV2	-	TRBJ1-1
CASSLPNYGYTF	TGCGCCAGCAGTCTCCCGAACTATGGCTACACCTTC	-	TRBV23-1	-	TRBJ1-2
CSAIESSARYEQYF	TGCAGTGCTATCGAGTCTTCGGCACGATACGAGCAGTACTTC	once	TRBV20-1	-	TRBJ2-7
CASSLQGGDIQYF	TGTGCCAGCAGCCTTCAGGGTGGAGACATTCAGTACTTC	few	TRBV7-9	-	TRBJ2-4
CAWRVPASGASDTQYF	TGTGCCTGGAGAGTCCCGGCGAGCGGGGCATCAGATACGCAGTATTTT	-	TRBV30	TRBD2	TRBJ2-3
CAQPRGAGDEQFF	TGTGCTCAACCCCGGGGGGCCGGCGATGAGCAGTTCTTC	-	TRBV7-9	-	TRBJ2-1
CASSEMTGINEKLFF	TGTGCCAGCAGCGAGATGACAGGGATTAATGAAAAACTGTTTTTT	-	TRBV9	TRBD1	TRBJ1-4
CASSPVLTATGGYGYTF	TGTGCCAGCAGCCCCGTCCTCACCGCAACGGGGGGCTATGGCTACACCTTC	-	TRBV7-2	-	TRBJ1-2
CASGLAGARGEQYF	TGTGCCAGCGGATTAGCGGGAGCGAGAGGCGAGCAGTACTTC	-	TRBV27	TRBD2	TRBJ2-7
CAWSPPARGTEAFF	TGTGCCTGGAGTCCTCCTGCTCGGGGGACTGAAGCTTTCTTT	-	TRBV30	-	TRBJ1-1
CASSPGQGKAGEAFF	TGTGCCAGCAGCCCAGGACAGGGGAAAGCAGGTGAAGCTTTCTTT	-	TRBV7-9	TRBD1	TRBJ1-1
CSASGQDVNIQYF	TGCAGTGCTTCGGGACAGGATGTTAACATTCAGTACTTC	-	TRBV20-1	TRBD1	TRBJ2-4